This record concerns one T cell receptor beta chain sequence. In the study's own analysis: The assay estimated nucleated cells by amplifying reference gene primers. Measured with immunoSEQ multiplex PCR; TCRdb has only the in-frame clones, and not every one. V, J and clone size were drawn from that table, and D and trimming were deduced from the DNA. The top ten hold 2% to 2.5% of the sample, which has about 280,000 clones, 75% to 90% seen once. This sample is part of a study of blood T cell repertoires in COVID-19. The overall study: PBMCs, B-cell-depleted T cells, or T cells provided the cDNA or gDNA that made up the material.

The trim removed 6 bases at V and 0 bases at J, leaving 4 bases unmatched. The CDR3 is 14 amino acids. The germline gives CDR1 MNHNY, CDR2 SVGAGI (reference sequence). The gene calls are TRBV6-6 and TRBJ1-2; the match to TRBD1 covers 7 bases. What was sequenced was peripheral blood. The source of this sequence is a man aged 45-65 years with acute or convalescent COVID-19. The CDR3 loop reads CASSRGQSNYGYTF. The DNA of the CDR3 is TGTGCCAGCAGCCGGGGACAGTCTAACTATGGCTACACCTTC.